Presented here are 15 T cell receptor beta chains from one specimen sequenced in a study of identical twins. TCRdb re-analysed the 5' RACE reads in MiXCR, keeping a single row per CDR3 protein. Of roughly 290,000 distinct CDR3 sequences listed, 7.5% to 9.5% are singletons. These sequences were also reported in another study, on yellow fever vaccine responses in identical twins.

The source material was CD8+ T cells sorted from blood. The receptors come from a woman under 30 in good health.

DNA for the CDR3: TGCAGTGCTAGAGATCTGTCGGTGGGCGGGAGGCAAGCCTACAATGAGCAGTTCTTC. Its protein is CSARDLSVGGRQAYNEQFF. V usage is TRBV20-1 and J usage is TRBJ2-1, with 8 bases matching TRBD2. There are 19 residues in the CDR3. Germline V lookup: CDR1 DFQATT, CDR2 SNEGSKA (reference sequence). V lost 0 bases to trimming and J lost 2 bases; unmatched junction nucleotides: 15.

The V gene is TRBV10-3, the J gene TRBJ2-5, with 7 bases identical to TRBD1. Germline values: CDR1 ENHRY, CDR2 SYGVKD. J was trimmed by 0 bases and V by 4 bases; bases with no gene match: 8. This CDR3 is built from 16 residues. The CDR3 loop is CAISGSDREYQETQYF. The CDR3 DNA reads as TGTGCCATCAGTGGCTCCGACAGGGAGTACCAAGAGACCCAGTACTTC.

This rearrangement joins TRBV7-6 to TRBJ2-1; D remains unclear. Germline-derived CDR1 and CDR2 are SGHVS and FNYEAQ. Between the trimmed V and J ends, which lost 5 bases and 9 bases, there was a span of 17 bases. The CDR3 runs 14 residues. The CDR3 DNA reads as TGTGCCAGCAGCCCCTTACATGGTTCCATTGAGCAGTTCTTC. Translating it yields CASSPLHGSIEQFF. Based on the CDR3 plus reference TRBV7-6 and TRBJ2-1, the full variable domain is GAGVSQSPRYKVTKRGQDVALRCDPISGHVSLYWYRQALGQGPEFLTYFNYEAQQDKSGLPNDRFSAERPEGSISTLTIQRTEQRDSAMYRCASSPLHGSIEQFFGPGTRLTVL.

In this sample, this clonotype turned up many times. The chain joins TRBV12-3 or TRBV12-4 to TRBJ2-5; a possible D gene is TRBD1 (6 bases). V shed 5 bases and J shed 3 bases, with 10 bases lying between them. The CDR3 is 13 residues long. In DNA form, the CDR3 reads TGTGCCAGCAGTCCCGGGACAAAAGAGACCCAGTACTTC. It encodes CASSPGTKETQYF.

The CDR3 reads CASSQDAGGGYNEQYF. For the CDR3, the DNA is TGTGCCAGCAGCCAAGATGCCGGGGGGGGGTATAACGAGCAGTACTTC. The V gene is TRBV4-2, the J gene TRBJ2-7; TRBD2 aligns across 8 bases. Per germline, CDR1 LGHNA and CDR2 YNFKEQ. Trimming took 0 bases from V and 5 from J; bases not matched to a gene: 9. The CDR3 sequence is 16 residues long.

This clonotype was observed many times. The CDR3 nucleotides are TGTGCCAGCAGCTCGGATAGGGCCTACAATGAGCAGTTCTTC. Its translation: CASSSDRAYNEQFF. The V gene is TRBV7-8, the J gene TRBJ2-1; D is undetermined. The CDR3 sequence is 14 residues long. CDR1 is SGHVS and CDR2 is FQNEAQ in the germline V gene. V shed 4 bases and J shed 2 bases, with 9 bases lying between them.

This clonotype has a count of ten or more. This chain connects TRBV9 to TRBJ1-2, with 10 nucleotides matching TRBD1. The CDR3 has 15 amino acids. The J segment lost 3 bases and the V segment lost 3 bases, leaving 5 bases of the junction unmatched. Germline V lookup: CDR1 SGDLS, CDR2 YYNGEE. CDR3 in DNA: TGTGCCAGCAGCGGGCACGGGACAGGGGACTATGGCTACACCTTC. Translation gives CASSGHGTGDYGYTF.

The rearrangement links TRBV4-3 to TRBJ2-6; 7 bases are a match to TRBD2. The CDR3 is made up of 14 amino acids. Trimming removed 8 bases from V and 2 bases from J; junction bases left unmatched: 3. The germline V gene encodes CDR1 LGHNA and CDR2 YSLEER. CDR3 sequence: CASSTSAGANVLTF. CDR3 nucleotide sequence: TGCGCCAGCTCTACTAGCGCTGGGGCCAACGTCCTGACTTTC.

This clonotype occurred a few times. The rearrangement links TRBV10-2 to TRBJ1-1; the D is unclear. V was shortened by 8 bases and J by 4 bases, with 8 bases between the two germline ends. The germline CDR1 and CDR2 sequences are WSHSY and SAAADI. The CDR3 totals 11 residues. CDR3 coding DNA: TGCGCCAGCGTCCGGGGCACTGAAGCTTTCTTT. Protein product: CASVRGTEAFF.

The chain recombines TRBV5-1 with TRBJ2-2; 9 nucleotides agree with TRBD2. CDR1 SGHRS and CDR2 YFSETQ come from the germline V gene. V lost 0 bases, J lost 0 bases, and 3 bases stayed unmatched. The CDR3 contains 17 residues. The CDR3 loop reads CASSLDIAGANTGELFF. As DNA, the CDR3 is TGCGCCAGCAGCTTGGATATAGCGGGGGCGAACACCGGGGAGCTGTTTTTT. Combining the CDR3 with reference TRBV5-1 and TRBJ2-2 gives the whole variable domain KAGVTQTPRYLIKTRGQQVTLSCSPISGHRSVSWYQQTPGQGLQFLFEYFSETQRNKGNFPGRFSGRQFSNSRSEMNVSTLELGDSALYLCASSLDIAGANTGELFFGEGSRLTVL.

This clonotype was seen many times. The chain combines TRBV20-1 with TRBJ2-7; D is undetermined. V was shortened by 1 base and J by 2 bases, with 12 bases between the two germline ends. Germline V gene data show CDR1 as DFQATT and CDR2 as SNEGSKA (reference sequence). CDR3 size: 14 residues. As DNA, the CDR3 is TGCAGTGCTAGAGGCAGCTTCATGACCTACGAGCAGTACTTC. Translation gives CSARGSFMTYEQYF.

This clonotype showed up many times. The V and J genes are TRBV28 and TRBJ2-5, with TRBD2 as a possible D gene (6 bases). Germline values: CDR1 MDHEN, CDR2 SYDVKM. Trimming removed 3 bases at V and 4 bases at J, with 15 bases between. The CDR3 consists of 15 residues. The CDR3 here is CASSLGSLEGETQYF. CDR3 coding DNA: TGTGCCAGCAGTTTGGGTTCTTTGGAGGGAGAGACCCAGTACTTC.

This clonotype was recorded many times. This chain joins TRBV4-3 and TRBJ2-1; 13 bases map to TRBD2. J lost 8 bases, V lost 4 bases, and 8 bases had no gene match. The germline V gene has CDR1 LGHNA and CDR2 YSLEER. This CDR3 comprises 16 residues. The CDR3: CASSRWTSGSFDEQFF. Here the CDR3 DNA reads TGCGCCAGCAGCCGGTGGACTAGCGGGAGTTTCGATGAGCAGTTCTTC.

DNA of the CDR3: TGTGCCAGCAGTTACCCTGAGCGGGAGTGGGATAATGAGCAGTTCTTC. Translated, it gives CASSYPEREWDNEQFF. This chain joins TRBV6-2 or TRBV6-3 and TRBJ2-1, with 8 positions matching TRBD2. Looked up from germline, CDR1 is MNHEY and CDR2 is SVGEGT. The junction had 10 bases not matched to a gene; V was cut back by 2 bases and J by 7 bases. The CDR3 contains 16 residues.

The chain carries TRBV28 and TRBJ2-3; 10 bases are shared with TRBD2. The CDR3 runs to 18 residues. Germline lookup yields CDR1 MDHEN and CDR2 SYDVKM. Trimming removed 4 bases from V and 2 bases from J; junction bases left unmatched: 12. The CDR3 is CASSSTATSGPITDTQYF. CDR3 bases: TGTGCCAGCAGTTCGACCGCGACTAGCGGGCCGATCACAGATACGCAGTATTTT.